This passage covers 13 T cell receptor beta chains from one sample sequenced in a study of T cell responses to AZD1222 COVID-19 vaccine. Sequencing was performed with immunoSEQ multiplex PCR; in TCRdb, only in-frame clones are kept and a portion is missing. The data show about 160,000 clones, approximately 91% seen once. The sample consisted of peripheral blood, taken on day 0 of AZD1222 vaccination. The receptors come from an adult in good health.

This chain joins TRBV7-9 and TRBJ1-2; D remains ambiguous. V was cut by 3 bases and J by 4 bases, with 6 bases left in between. The CDR3 spans 12 residues. CDR1 and CDR2 from the germline V gene are SEHNR and FQNEAQ (reference sequence). CDR3 in DNA: TGTGCCAGCAGCTTTCGACCCTATGGCTACACCTTC. It specifies CASSFRPYGYTF.

This chain joins TRBV5-6 and TRBJ1-3; a possible D gene is TRBD1 (5 bases). The CDR3 contains 16 residues. The germline V gene encodes CDR1 SGHDT and CDR2 YYEEEE. V lost 4 bases to trimming and J lost 2 bases, with 16 bases between them. The CDR3 sequence: CASSTLGGLTGNTIYF. CDR3 nucleotides: TGTGCCAGCAGCACCCTGGGGGGTCTTACTGGAAACACCATATATTTT.

The J gene is TRBJ1-2, the V gene TRBV19; D is perhaps TRBD1 (5 bases). The CDR3 extends over 15 amino acids. V gave up 5 bases and J gave up 4 bases, with 17 bases separating them. CDR1 and CDR2 (germline): LNHDA, SQIVND (reference sequence). The CDR3 DNA reads as TGTGCCAGTAGTGAGTCAGCGGGGGGTGGCTATGGCTACACCTTC. This codes for CASSESAGGGYGYTF.

V gene TRBV7-9 combines with J gene TRBJ2-3; TRBD1 is a possible D gene (6 bases). CDR3 length equals 14 residues. Germline assignment: CDR1 SEHNR and CDR2 FQNEAQ (reference sequence). Trimming stripped 3 bases from V and 4 bases from J, with 11 bases between. The DNA for the CDR3 is TGTGCCAGCAGCTTGCAGGGGCGCCCAGATACGCAGTATTTT. Encoded protein: CASSLQGRPDTQYF.

This clone has just a few counts. The chain couples TRBV27 to TRBJ2-5; unclear D gene. Deletions cut 0 bases from V and 2 bases from J, with 7 bases between. Germline loops: CDR1 MNHEY, CDR2 SMNVEV (reference sequence). The CDR3 consists of 14 residues. The CDR3: CASSLSNQQETQYF. In DNA, the CDR3 is TGTGCCAGCAGTTTATCGAATCAGCAAGAGACCCAGTACTTC.

This clone appeared once. The rearrangement links TRBV6-5 to TRBJ1-3; D is ambiguous. Per germline, CDR1 MNHEY and CDR2 SVGAGI. Trimming pared 7 bases from V and 4 bases from J, leaving 5 bases between. The CDR3 length is 11 residues. The CDR3 loop reads CASTRGNTIYF. The DNA for the CDR3 is TGTGCCAGCACCCGAGGAAACACCATATATTTT.

The chain has TRBV7-2 and TRBJ1-2, with TRBD1 as a possible D gene (6 bases). The CDR3 sequence is 14 residues long. Germline CDR1 reads SGHTA; CDR2 reads FQGNSA. Trimming stripped 5 bases from V and 2 bases from J, with 12 bases between. The CDR3 sequence is CASSPNRVNYGYTF. CDR3 sequence (DNA): TGTGCCAGCAGCCCGAACAGGGTGAACTATGGCTACACCTTC.

The CDR3 is CASRPANTEAFF. DNA for the CDR3: TGTGCCAGCCGCCCGGCGAACACTGAAGCTTTCTTT. This chain connects TRBV12-3 or TRBV12-4 to TRBJ1-1; D remains ambiguous. CDR3 length: 12 amino acids. V was clipped by 8 bases and J by 1 base, with 8 bases between them.

The chain carries TRBV7-9 and TRBJ2-1; D is perhaps TRBD2 (6 bases). This CDR3 comprises 16 residues. The V end was cut by 1 base, the J end by 3 bases, with 13 bases between. CDR1 and CDR2 from the germline V gene are SEHNR and FQNEAQ (reference sequence). CDR3 nucleotide sequence: TGTGCCAGCAGCTTAGTAGGGACTCCCAGCTACAATGAGCAGTTCTTC. It encodes CASSLVGTPSYNEQFF.

The chain combines TRBV29-1 with TRBJ1-2; weak D call: TRBD1 (5 bases). The ends were cut back, 8 bases at V and 3 bases at J, with 10 bases in the middle. This CDR3 is 11 amino acids long. CDR1 is SQVTM and CDR2 is ANQGSEA in the germline V gene. The CDR3, as DNA: TGCAGCATCGCCAGGGACTATGGCTACACCTTC. Residues: CSIARDYGYTF.

The chain uses TRBV27 and TRBJ1-2, with D unresolved. The V gene lost 4 bases and the J gene lost 0 bases, with 9 bases spanning the gap. This CDR3 has 14 residues. Germline loops: CDR1 MNHEY, CDR2 SMNVEV (reference sequence). This chain's CDR3 is CASSSENPNYGYTF. DNA of the CDR3: TGTGCCAGCAGTTCTGAGAACCCTAACTATGGCTACACCTTC.

This chain joins TRBV24-1 and TRBJ1-5, with D perhaps TRBD1 (5 bases). This CDR3 region has 18 residues. Germline CDR1 is KGHDR and CDR2 is SFDVKD. V was cut by 4 bases and J by 3 bases, with 21 bases left in between. CDR3 amino acids: CATSDPGETEEVNQPQHF. In DNA, the CDR3 is TGTGCCACCAGTGACCCCGGCGAGACAGAGGAGGTCAATCAGCCCCAGCATTTT.

This clone was found once. J is TRBJ1-2 and V is TRBV9; D is ambiguous. V was cut by 0 bases and J by 8 bases, with 14 bases left in between. Germline CDR1 SGDLS, CDR2 YYNGEE. CDR3 size: 14 residues. CDR3 in amino acids: CASSVGDGREGYTF. CDR3 in DNA: TGTGCCAGCAGCGTAGGCGACGGTCGAGAGGGCTACACCTTC. The complete variable domain, with remaining parts taken from reference TRBV9 and TRBJ1-2, reads DSGVTQTPKHLITATGQRVTLRCSPRSGDLSVYWYQQSLDQGLQFLIQYYNGEERAKGNILERFSAQQFPDLHSELNLSSLELGDSALYFCASSVGDGREGYTFGSGTRLTVV.